This record looks at one TCR beta chain sequence and its context. The sample is drawn from a study of blood T cell repertoires in COVID-19. Background on the study: Donors in the United States, Italy and Spain gave samples during acute or convalescent COVID-19.

Germline values: CDR1 SGHRS, CDR2 YFSETQ. The CDR3 loop spans 15 amino acids. V lost 5 bases, J lost 2 bases, and 9 bases stayed unmatched. The data were produced by immunoSEQ multiplex PCR, yet TCRdb's version contains in-frame clones alone and is incomplete. The sample lists 150,000 to 200,000 clones; under 85% were seen once. V gene TRBV5-1 combines with J gene TRBJ1-2; 7 bases match TRBD1. The sample was peripheral blood. The clonotype comes from a woman aged 40 to 50 with acute or convalescent COVID-19. CDR3 in amino acids: CASRTTGASNYGYTF. CDR3 coding DNA: TGCGCCAGCAGAACTACAGGGGCTTCCAACTATGGCTACACCTTC.